What follows are 22 T cell receptor beta chains derived from one specimen sequenced in a study of T cell responses to AZD1222 COVID-19 vaccine (dated by TCRdb to the early 2020s). In light of the paper, this sample's time point label describes: baseline before first vaccination. Library creation used the immunoSEQ multiplex PCR assay. As stored in TCRdb, this immuneACCESS dataset retains in-frame rearrangements with V and J assigned. A fraction of the clones does not appear; measured against another copy, unresolved V genes explain less than half of the discrepancy, and the remainder lacks a known reason. The sample records about 160,000 clones, around 93% of which are singletons. The ten largest clonotypes hold approximately 4.4% of the sample. The sample was peripheral blood, taken on day 0 of AZD1222 vaccination. Receptors were obtained from an adult in good health.

The CDR3 loop reads CASSLRTDVSYEQYF. DNA for the CDR3: TGTGCCAGCAGCTTACGTACGGATGTCTCCTACGAGCAGTACTTC. V usage is TRBV11-3 and J usage is TRBJ2-7; no reliable D call. V was clipped by 2 bases and J by 0 bases, with 11 bases between them. Germline V gene sequence: CDR1 SGHNT, CDR2 YENEEA. The CDR3 runs to 15 residues.

The chain employs TRBV29-1 and TRBJ1-1, with TRBD1 as a possible D gene (5 bases). The CDR3 is made up of 18 amino acids. Looked up from germline, CDR1 is SQVTM and CDR2 is ANQGSEA. Deletions cut 1 base from V and 1 base from J, with 22 bases between. The CDR3 here is CSVEGMIEGPSKNTEAFF. CDR3 nucleotides: TGCAGCGTTGAAGGGATGATTGAGGGACCCTCCAAGAACACTGAAGCTTTCTTT.

The sample holds one count of this clone. The chain has TRBV2 and TRBJ2-7; D possibly corresponds to TRBD2 (5 bases). The CDR3 length is 15 residues. The V end was cut by 8 bases, the J end by 2 bases, with 19 bases between. CDR1 and CDR2 (germline): SNHLY, FYNNEI. The CDR3 protein is CASLRGRGFTYEQYF. The CDR3 DNA sequence: TGTGCCAGCCTAAGAGGGAGAGGCTTCACCTACGAGCAGTACTTC.

The V and J genes are TRBV7-8 and TRBJ1-5; D is perhaps TRBD1 (6 bases). Germline assignment: CDR1 SGHVS and CDR2 FQNEAQ. Between the trimmed V and J ends, which lost 3 bases and 7 bases, there was a span of 16 bases. This CDR3 has 15 residues. The CDR3 coding sequence is TGTGCCAGCAGCTTCGACTTACAGGGTATGCAGCCCCAGCATTTT. This sequence encodes CASSFDLQGMQPQHF. Looking up the rest from reference TRBV7-8 and TRBJ1-5 gives the full variable domain: GAGVSQSPRYKVAKRGQDVALRCDPISGHVSLFWYQQALGQGPEFLTYFQNEAQLDKSGLPSDRFFAERPEGSVSTLKIQRTQQEDSAVYLCASSFDLQGMQPQHFGDGTRLSIL.

The V gene is TRBV5-1, the J gene TRBJ2-2; D is possibly TRBD2 (5 bases). The CDR3 consists of 14 residues. Trimming removed 0 bases at V and 5 bases at J, with 8 bases between. The germline gives CDR1 SGHRS, CDR2 YFSETQ. The CDR3 reads CASSLVGSTGELFF. The CDR3 region has the DNA TGCGCCAGCAGCTTGGTTGGGAGTACCGGGGAGCTGTTTTTT. Together with reference TRBV5-1 and TRBJ2-2, the CDR3 gives the full variable domain: KAGVTQTPRYLIKTRGQQVTLSCSPISGHRSVSWYQQTPGQGLQFLFEYFSETQRNKGNFPGRFSGRQFSNSRSEMNVSTLELGDSALYLCASSLVGSTGELFFGEGSRLTVL.

CDR3 nucleotide sequence: TGTGCCAGCACCTTCGACTTGGGGGGCACAGATACGCAGTATTTT. Translation: CASTFDLGGTDTQYF. The chain employs TRBV7-2 and TRBJ2-3; D possibly matches TRBD1 or TRBD2 (5 bases each). The V end was cut by 7 bases, the J end by 1 base, with 15 bases between. The CDR3 consists of 15 residues. Germline V gene sequence: CDR1 SGHTA, CDR2 FQGNSA.

The chain links TRBV11-2 to TRBJ2-2; 8 bases match TRBD2. Germline V gene lookup returns CDR1 SGHAT and CDR2 FQNNGV. The CDR3 extends over 17 amino acids. Trimming at V came to 3 bases and at J to 6 bases, leaving 12 bases not matched to a gene. Here the CDR3 DNA reads TGTGCCAGCAGCTTGAATTCAGCGGGAGCCCTCCCCGGGGAGCTGTTTTTT. Translation: CASSLNSAGALPGELFF.

The chain links TRBV24-1 to TRBJ2-3; D may be TRBD1 (5 bases). V was clipped by 4 bases and J by 5 bases, with 12 bases between them. Germline V CDR1 and CDR2: KGHDR, SFDVKD. This CDR3 has 14 residues. CDR3: CATSETSGLDTQYF. The CDR3 nucleotides read TGTGCCACCAGTGAAACCTCAGGGTTAGATACGCAGTATTTT.

V is TRBV5-1 and J is TRBJ1-1; 8 nucleotides match TRBD1. V shed 6 bases, J shed 1 base, and the junction held 2 bases outside the gene matches. The CDR3 has 13 amino acids. Germline CDR1 SGHRS, CDR2 YFSETQ. CDR3: CASTGQGNTEAFF. The CDR3 bases are TGCGCCAGCACCGGACAGGGGAACACTGAAGCTTTCTTT.

This chain uses TRBV10-3 with TRBJ1-1; D uncertain. V lost 6 bases and J lost 1, with 9 bases in between. Germline V gene data show CDR1 as ENHRY and CDR2 as SYGVKD. The CDR3 covers 13 residues. The CDR3 bases are TGTGCCATCAGCCGCCGGGAGAACACTGAAGCTTTCTTT. Translated: CAISRRENTEAFF.

This sequence joins TRBV28 and TRBJ1-2; TRBD1 matches at 8 bases. The germline gives CDR1 MDHEN, CDR2 SYDVKM. J lost 5 bases, V lost 2 bases, and 16 bases had no gene match. The CDR3 is 18 amino acids. The CDR3 nucleotides read TGTGCCAGCAGTTTAGTCGGGGCAGGGGGCGCCCGGGAATATGGCTACACCTTC. It yields the protein CASSLVGAGGAREYGYTF.

This clone was recorded only once. V and J are TRBV11-2 and TRBJ1-4, with D possibly being TRBD1 (6 bases). CDR3 length: 16 amino acids. The V gene lost 4 bases and the J gene lost 5 bases, with 17 bases spanning the gap. CDR1 and CDR2 from the germline V gene are SGHAT and FQNNGV. The CDR3 sequence: CASSSEFRGTNEKLFF. As DNA, the CDR3 is TGTGCCAGCAGCTCCGAGTTCAGGGGAACGAATGAAAAACTGTTTTTT.

The chain joins TRBV5-1 to TRBJ2-2; D may match TRBD1 or TRBD2 (5 bases each). This CDR3 spans 13 amino acids. Trimming left V 2 bases short and J 6 bases short, with 8 bases between. Germline V gives CDR1 SGHRS, CDR2 YFSETQ. The CDR3 nucleotides are TGCGCCAGCAGCTTACTAGGGGCCGGGGAGCTGTTTTTT. Translated, it gives CASSLLGAGELFF. Filled out from reference TRBV5-1 and TRBJ2-2, the complete variable domain reads KAGVTQTPRYLIKTRGQQVTLSCSPISGHRSVSWYQQTPGQGLQFLFEYFSETQRNKGNFPGRFSGRQFSNSRSEMNVSTLELGDSALYLCASSLLGAGELFFGEGSRLTVL.

This chain connects TRBV24-1 to TRBJ2-1, with 10 bases lining up with TRBD2. Germline CDR1 is KGHDR and CDR2 is SFDVKD. The CDR3 is 16 amino acids. Trimming at V came to 3 bases and at J to 3 bases, leaving 4 bases not matched to a gene. CDR3 DNA: TGTGCCACCAGTGATGCACTAGCGGGGAACTACAATGAGCAGTTCTTC. It encodes CATSDALAGNYNEQFF.

The chain is built from TRBV28 and TRBJ1-1; D perhaps matches TRBD1 (6 bases). The CDR3 has 14 amino acids. Trimming cost V 5 bases and J 1 base, with 11 bases left between them. CDR1 is MDHEN and CDR2 is SYDVKM in the germline V gene. CDR3 bases: TGTGCCAGCAGTAACGGGGGGCCGAACACTGAAGCTTTCTTT. Its protein is CASSNGGPNTEAFF.

The table lists this clone with a count of one. The CDR3, as DNA: TGTGCCAGCAGCCCCGCCTTTAGGGTAGTATTCAACACTGAAGCTTTCTTT. Its translation: CASSPAFRVVFNTEAFF. This chain joins TRBV14 and TRBJ1-1, with unresolved D. The V end was cut by 4 bases, the J end by 2 bases, with 20 bases between. The CDR3 totals 17 residues. Germline loops: CDR1 SGHDN, CDR2 FVKESK. Drawing the rest from reference TRBV14 and TRBJ1-1, the complete variable domain is EAGVTQFPSHSVIEKGQTVTLRCDPISGHDNLYWYRRVMGKEIKFLLHFVKESKQDESGMPNNRFLAERTGGTYSTLKVQPAELEDSGVYFCASSPAFRVVFNTEAFFGQGTRLTVV.

The chain is built from TRBV5-1 and TRBJ2-5; 7 positions match TRBD1. The junction had 10 bases not matched to a gene; V was cut back by 4 bases and J by 1 base. CDR1 is SGHRS and CDR2 is YFSETQ in the germline V gene. CDR3 length equals 16 residues. The CDR3 here is CASSNNRGLLQETQYF. CDR3 sequence (DNA): TGCGCCAGCAGCAACAACAGGGGCCTCCTCCAAGAGACCCAGTACTTC.

The V gene is TRBV7-2, the J gene TRBJ2-3; 8 bases map to TRBD2. Germline trimming cut 5 bases from V and 3 bases from J; bases unmatched to any gene: 7. Per germline, CDR1 SGHTA and CDR2 FQGNSA. The CDR3 is 15 amino acids. CDR3 loop: CASSPTTSGTDTQYF. CDR3 DNA sequence: TGTGCCAGCAGCCCCACAACTAGCGGAACAGATACGCAGTATTTT.

The rearrangement joins TRBV25-1 to TRBJ2-2; 8 bases are a match to TRBD1. This CDR3 spans 17 amino acids. With 6 bases clipped from V and 4 bases from J, the junction kept 13 bases outside the gene matches. Germline loops: CDR1 MGHDK, CDR2 SYGVNS. The CDR3 here is CASSNNLRTGFTGELFF. CDR3 DNA: TGTGCCAGCAGCAACAACCTTCGGACAGGGTTCACCGGGGAGCTGTTTTTT. The full variable domain, rest sourced from reference TRBV25-1 and TRBJ2-2, is EADIYQTPRYLVIGTGKKITLECSQTMGHDKMYWYQQDPGMELHLIHYSYGVNSTEKGDLSSESTVSRIRTEHFPLTLESARPSHTSQYLCASSNNLRTGFTGELFFGEGSRLTVL.

The chain couples TRBV9 to TRBJ2-1, with TRBD2 matching over 9 bases. CDR3 length equals 15 residues. In germline, CDR1 is SGDLS, CDR2 YYNGEE. V lost 0 bases, J lost 5 bases, and 3 bases stayed unmatched. The DNA of the CDR3 is TGTGCCAGCAGCGTAGAAAGCGGGAGGCACAATGAGCAGTTCTTC. Residues: CASSVESGRHNEQFF.

This chain links TRBV10-3 with TRBJ1-1; D is unclear. Germline loops: CDR1 ENHRY, CDR2 SYGVKD. V was clipped by 0 bases and J by 4 bases, with 12 bases between them. The CDR3 loop spans 15 amino acids. The CDR3 nucleotides are TGTGCCATCAGTGAGTCGGGAGGAATGAGCACTGAAGCTTTCTTT. Encoded protein: CAISESGGMSTEAFF.

The CDR3 is CASRSRRVDDSGANVLTF. The CDR3 nucleotides are TGTGCAAGTCGCTCCCGCAGGGTAGATGACTCTGGGGCCAACGTCCTGACTTTC. This chain links TRBV12-2 with TRBJ2-6; no DNA check was done on the table's D call, TRBD1. TRBV12-2 is a pseudogene locus. This CDR3 region has 18 residues.